This T cell receptor (beta chain) was recovered during a study of blood T cells in healthy people across ages. The people who gave samples were healthy Caucasians from Russia, aged roughly 6 to 100. There are a few counts of this clonotype. CDR1 DFQATT and CDR2 SNEGSKA come from the germline V gene (reference sequence). The CDR3 is 14 residues long. J lost 1 base, V lost 5 bases, and 5 bases had no gene match. The use of a sample-barcoded 5' primer and a J-beta primer mix characterized a second PCR of about 7 to 12 cycles. TCRdb independently ran MiXCR on the 5' RACE reads; one entry per CDR3 protein. There are nearly 800,000 distinct CDR3 sequences in the sample; 25% occur only once, and 3% to 4% lies in the top ten. These data also formed part of another study, on T cells of mothers and their children.

This chain joins TRBV20-1 and TRBJ2-4; 7 bases are shared with TRBD1. This receptor was taken from a boy younger than 18 in good health. The source material was blood. CDR3 in amino acids: CSAYRGPAKNIQYF. The CDR3 DNA follows: TGCAGTGCTTACAGGGGACCCGCCAAAAACATTCAGTACTTC.